This T cell receptor beta chain emerged from a study of T cells in Graves' hyperthyroidism and ophthalmopathy. General study findings and limits: Ophthalmopathy and stable hyperthyroidism were separated by a 13 V-J model.

V dropped 2 bases and J dropped 0 bases, with 18 bases sitting between them. The germline V gene has CDR1 SGHNT and CDR2 YYREEE (reference sequence). This CDR3 is built from 17 residues. On this clonotype itself: Its antigen is currently unknown.

TCR beta CDR3 sequences were amplified from RNA transcripts. Primed by the HTBI set, a first-round RT-PCR was run on the TCR CDR3. MiXCR, run by TCRdb on the multiplex PCR reads, gives a single entry per CDR3 protein. The repertoire holds roughly 640,000 distinct CDR3 sequences, with 16% as singletons. The gene calls are TRBV5-4 and TRBJ2-7, with D hard to call. The sample consisted of blood. This TCR derives from a middle-aged woman with Graves' ophthalmopathy. The CDR3 spells CASSFIFWSESSYEQYF. The CDR3 DNA reads as TGTGCCAGCAGCTTCATATTCTGGAGCGAGAGCTCCTACGAGCAGTACTTC.